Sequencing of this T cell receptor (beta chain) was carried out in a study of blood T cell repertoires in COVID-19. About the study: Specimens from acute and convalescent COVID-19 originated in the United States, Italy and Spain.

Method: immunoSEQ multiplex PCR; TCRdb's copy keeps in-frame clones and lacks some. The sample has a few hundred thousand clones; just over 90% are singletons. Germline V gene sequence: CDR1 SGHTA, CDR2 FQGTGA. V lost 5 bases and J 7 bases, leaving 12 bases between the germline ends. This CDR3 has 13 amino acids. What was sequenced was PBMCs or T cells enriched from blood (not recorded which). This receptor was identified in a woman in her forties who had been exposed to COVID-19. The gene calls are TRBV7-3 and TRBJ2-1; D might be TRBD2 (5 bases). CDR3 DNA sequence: TGTGCCAGCAGCCCCCGGGGTCAGAATGAGCAGTTCTTC. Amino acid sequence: CASSPRGQNEQFF.